This T cell receptor (beta chain) appears in the sequencing data of a study of human T cells and chemical hapten exposure. Study-level background: Readings were taken at 6 days from patch tests that had applied 0.01% DPC to the upper back. Yields of TCR per sample differed, chiefly owing to small differences in pooled library volume.

The CDR3 has 19 residues. With 6 bases removed from V and 1 base from J, the gap between germline ends came to 24 bases. Germline assignment: CDR1 LGHNA and CDR2 YNFKEQ. The time point is: patch test 1, 2 weeks after DPC sensitization. The treatment is: therapeutic diphenylcyclopropenone sensitization with weekly scalp DPC. Study results and limitations: Expanded TCRs produced significantly more large CDR3 similarity clusters than controls did. TCRs exceeding 1 in 1000 frequency stayed unchanged with DPC sensitization.

MiXCR, run by TCRdb on the RACE reads, gives a single entry per CDR3 protein. The sample records 340,000 or so distinct CDR3 sequences, approximately 6.3% being singletons. This clonotype showed up just a few times. Antigen unknown. The genes are TRBV4-2 and TRBJ2-2; maybe TRBD2 (5 bases). The clonotype was recovered from a woman aged 18-29 years with alopecia areata. Some clones in this sample may be carry-over from other donors' samples. The starting material was whole blood, obtained in connection with sensitization to the hapten diphenylcyclopropenone (DPC). The CDR3 here is CASRSNVRAGALNTGELFF. CDR3 bases: TGTGCCAGCAGAAGCAATGTGCGGGCCGGAGCCTTGAACACCGGGGAGCTGTTTTTT.